Shown below are 14 T cell receptor beta chains from a single sample sequenced in a study of beta chain features in type 1 diabetes. Study-level results: People with Type 1 diabetes carried modestly yet significantly shorter TCRB CDR3s in all four CD4+ subsets.

The antigens for these receptors are not known. Expressed TCRB transcripts were sequenced after all isolated RNA was converted to cDNA. The assay was immunoSEQ multiplex PCR, and TCRdb's table has in-frame clones only and misses some. Counted here are fewer than 20,000 clones, 55% to 70% occurring once; the ten biggest clones make up roughly 2.5%. Sequencing used Tregs from blood. The receptors come from a man aged 25 to 40 with type 1 diabetes.

The V call is TRBV4-1, the J call TRBJ2-2; D unresolved. Germline CDR1 is MGHRA and CDR2 is YSYEKL. The CDR3 is 16 residues long. V gave up 1 base and J gave up 1 base, with 10 bases separating them. The DNA of the CDR3 is TGCGCCAGCAGCCAAGTTGGGCACTGGAACACCGGGGAGCTGTTTTTT. The encoded protein is CASSQVGHWNTGELFF.

There are a few counts of this clone. The rearrangement uses TRBV27 and TRBJ2-5; 9 nucleotides align to TRBD1. The CDR3 is made up of 15 amino acids. Germline loops: CDR1 MNHEY, CDR2 SMNVEV (reference sequence). V was pared by 3 bases and J by 5 bases, with 7 bases of the junction left unmatched. CDR3 sequence reads: CASSLLTGGRETQYF. The CDR3 coding sequence is TGTGCCAGCAGTTTGTTGACAGGGGGAAGGGAGACCCAGTACTTC.

The chain uses TRBV2 and TRBJ2-5; TRBD2 might be the D (6 bases). CDR3 length: 15 amino acids. The V gene's germline CDR1 is SNHLY and CDR2 FYNNEI. Between the trimmed V and J ends, which lost 4 bases and 2 bases, there was a span of 14 bases. CDR3 residues: CASSVPGGEQETQYF. The CDR3 DNA reads as TGTGCCAGCAGTGTACCAGGAGGGGAACAAGAGACCCAGTACTTC. The entire variable domain, with the rest obtained from reference TRBV2 and TRBJ2-5, is as follows: EPEVTQTPSHQVTQMGQEVILRCVPISNHLYFYWYRQILGQKVEFLVSFYNNEISEKSEIFDDQFSVERPDGSNFTLKIRSTKLEDSAMYFCASSVPGGEQETQYFGPGTRLLVL.

V is TRBV7-2 and J is TRBJ2-4; 9 bases match TRBD1. The CDR3 consists of 16 residues. J was trimmed by 5 bases and V by 5 bases; bases with no gene match: 10. Germline CDR1 reads SGHTA; CDR2 reads FQGNSA. DNA of the CDR3: TGTGCCAGCAGCCGGACAGGACAGGGGATCCAAAACATTCAGTACTTC. It is translated as CASSRTGQGIQNIQYF.

The chain has TRBV7-2 and TRBJ2-5, with 12 positions matching TRBD1. This CDR3 spans 15 amino acids. V was clipped by 4 bases and J by 5 bases; unmatched bases: 5. Germline V CDR1 and CDR2: SGHTA, FQGNSA. CDR3 region: CASSWGTGGWETQYF. The CDR3 DNA follows: TGTGCCAGCAGCTGGGGGACAGGGGGCTGGGAGACCCAGTACTTC.

This clone was observed a few times. The gene calls are TRBV6-5 and TRBJ2-7; perhaps TRBD1 as D (6 bases). The CDR3 totals 14 residues. Germline loops: CDR1 MNHEY, CDR2 SVGAGI. V lost 2 bases to trimming and J lost 0 bases, with 8 bases between them. CDR3 protein: CASSYGTNSYEQYF. In nucleotides, the CDR3 is TGTGCCAGCAGTTACGGGACAAACTCCTACGAGCAGTACTTC.

The chain recombines TRBV2 with TRBJ2-7; 7 positions agree with TRBD1. Trimming cost V 7 bases and J 2 bases; bases outside gene matches: 5. CDR1 and CDR2 (germline): SNHLY, FYNNEI. The CDR3 contains 13 residues. CDR3 sequence: CASNYDRAYEQYF. The CDR3 DNA reads as TGTGCCAGCAATTACGACAGGGCCTACGAGCAGTACTTC.

The CDR3 protein is CASSIGTSERFF. CDR3 sequence (DNA): TGTGCCAGTAGTATAGGGACTAGCGAACGGTTCTTC. J is TRBJ2-1 and V is TRBV19, with 9 bases that match TRBD2. This CDR3 region has 12 residues. Germline V lookup: CDR1 LNHDA, CDR2 SQIVND (reference sequence). V shed 1 base and J 15 bases; nucleotides not matched to a gene: 4.

The chain joins TRBV4-1 to TRBJ2-7, with 9 bases identical to TRBD2. Trimming at V came to 4 bases and at J to 3 bases, leaving 7 bases not matched to a gene. CDR1 is MGHRA, CDR2 YSYEKL, per germline. CDR3 length: 15 residues. CDR3 coding DNA: TGCGCCAGCAGCCGACTTAGCGGGAGTCTCTACGAGCAGTACTTC. The encoded protein is CASSRLSGSLYEQYF.

This clone was observed a single time. This chain joins TRBV9 and TRBJ1-2; unclear D gene. The CDR3 is 13 amino acids. The germline V and J ends were trimmed by 0 bases and 7 bases, with 10 bases remaining between them. Germline values: CDR1 SGDLS, CDR2 YYNGEE. The DNA of the CDR3 is TGTGCCAGCAGCGTAGCTACAGACGCTGGCTACACCTTC. Protein product: CASSVATDAGYTF. The variable domain in full, with the rest retrieved from reference TRBV9 and TRBJ1-2, is DSGVTQTPKHLITATGQRVTLRCSPRSGDLSVYWYQQSLDQGLQFLIQYYNGEERAKGNILERFSAQQFPDLHSELNLSSLELGDSALYFCASSVATDAGYTFGSGTRLTVV.

The chain recombines TRBV29-1 with TRBJ1-5; 10 nucleotides line up with TRBD1. The V gene end was trimmed by 4 bases and the J gene end by 4 bases; junction bases not matched to a gene: 4. CDR1 and CDR2 (germline): SQVTM, ANQGSEA. This CDR3 spans 14 amino acids. The CDR3 spells CSVVWTGGNQPQHF. Here the CDR3 DNA reads TGCAGCGTTGTTTGGACAGGGGGTAATCAGCCCCAGCATTTT.

This clone came up a few times. The gene calls are TRBV19 and TRBJ2-2; TRBD1 is a possible D gene (6 bases). The CDR3 loop spans 15 amino acids. V shed 3 bases and J shed 3 bases, with 11 bases lying between them. The germline CDR1 and CDR2 sequences are LNHDA and SQIVND (reference sequence). CDR3 DNA: TGTGCCAGTAGTATCACATGGGGGCACACCGGGGAGCTGTTTTTT. The encoded protein is CASSITWGHTGELFF.

V is TRBV5-1 and J is TRBJ2-5; 7 bases are shared with TRBD2. The germline V gene encodes CDR1 SGHRS and CDR2 YFSETQ. CDR3 length equals 13 residues. V lost 1 base and J lost 7; bases outside the gene matches: 4. The CDR3 coding sequence is TGCGCCAGCAGCTTGCAAAGGGAGGGGACCCAGTACTTC. Protein product: CASSLQREGTQYF.

The chain combines TRBV6-5 with TRBJ2-7; 7 bases agree with TRBD1. CDR1 is MNHEY and CDR2 is SVGAGI in the germline V gene. The CDR3 runs 12 residues. V trimming: 5 bases; J trimming: 6 bases; junction bases outside the gene matches: 4. CDR3 coding DNA: TGTGCCAGCAGTCCCAGGGGGTCCGAGCAGTACTTC. Protein product: CASSPRGSEQYF.